These 12 T cell receptor beta chains originate from one sample sequenced in a study of shared clonotypes between healthy human individuals. Generated by immunoSEQ multiplex PCR, the TCRdb table keeps only in-frame clones and is missing some. The sample gives about 2 million clones, 95% of which show up once; approximately 0.13% is in the top ten. Source material: naive CD4+ T cells sorted from blood. The subset is: CD45RA+ positively selected. The receptor source for this set is a man between 18 and 29 years old in good health.

The rearrangement uses TRBV5-1 and TRBJ1-2; no clear D. The CDR3 spans 12 residues. V shed 1 base and J shed 6 bases, with 7 bases lying between them. Per germline, CDR1 SGHRS and CDR2 YFSETQ. CDR3 sequence reads: CASSLSGNGYTF. In nucleotides, the CDR3 is TGCGCCAGCAGCTTGTCCGGGAATGGCTACACCTTC.

The genes are TRBV6-1 and TRBJ1-5, with D hard to call. CDR3 length: 15 amino acids. The V gene lost 1 base and the J gene lost 0 bases, with 7 bases spanning the gap. Germline loops: CDR1 MNHNS, CDR2 SASEGT. CDR3 residues: CASSEDSHSNQPQHF. The CDR3 DNA sequence: TGTGCCAGCAGTGAAGACTCCCATAGCAATCAGCCCCAGCATTTT.

The chain employs TRBV30 and TRBJ1-2, with no clear D. CDR1 and CDR2 (germline): GTSNPN, SVGIG (reference sequence). Trimming stripped 2 bases from V and 11 bases from J, with 21 bases between. This CDR3 is 14 amino acids long. CDR3: CAWSPQGYPIGYTF. The CDR3 bases are TGTGCCTGGAGTCCACAAGGGTATCCGATTGGTTACACCTTC.

V gene TRBV4-1 combines with J gene TRBJ1-6; 9 nucleotides match TRBD1. The germline V gene encodes CDR1 MGHRA and CDR2 YSYEKL. CDR3 size: 19 residues. V was clipped by 4 bases and J by 3 bases; unmatched bases: 13. The CDR3 sequence: CASSRPFAGTGFYNSPLHF. CDR3 sequence (DNA): TGCGCCAGCAGCCGTCCCTTTGCCGGGACAGGGTTCTATAATTCACCCCTCCACTTT.

The V gene is TRBV29-1, the J gene TRBJ2-3, with TRBD2 matching 8 bases. The germline V gene encodes CDR1 SQVTM and CDR2 ANQGSEA. CDR3 size: 11 residues. The trim removed 6 bases at V and 9 bases at J, leaving 5 bases unmatched. The CDR3 reads CSVAGEETQYF. The CDR3 DNA follows: TGCAGCGTAGCGGGAGAGGAGACGCAGTATTTT.

This chain uses TRBV6-5 with TRBJ1-6, with 7 nucleotides matching TRBD1. Germline V CDR1 and CDR2: MNHEY, SVGAGI. V dropped 6 bases and J dropped 10; count of bases not matched to a gene: 12. The CDR3 runs to 15 residues. The CDR3 bases are TGTGCCAGCAGGGACAGGAGCTTATTTGACTCACCCCTCCACTTT. It translates to CASRDRSLFDSPLHF.

The gene calls are TRBV4-1 and TRBJ2-1; D is unresolved. V was pared by 1 base and J by 0 bases, with 7 bases between. In germline, CDR1 is MGHRA, CDR2 YSYEKL. The CDR3 totals 15 residues. CDR3 protein: CASSQVASSYNEQFF. CDR3 DNA sequence: TGCGCCAGCAGCCAAGTAGCTAGCTCCTACAATGAGCAGTTCTTC.

V usage is TRBV18 and J usage is TRBJ1-5, with a weak D call TRBD1 (5 bases). CDR1 KGHSH and CDR2 LQKENI come from the germline V gene. The CDR3 is made up of 15 amino acids. Trimming pared 1 base from V and 6 bases from J, leaving 13 bases between. The DNA for the CDR3 is TGTGCCAGCTCACCACAAGTGAGCAGGGTTCAGCCCCAGCATTTT. The encoded protein is CASSPQVSRVQPQHF.

The CDR3 nucleotides read TGTGCCAGCTCACTACAGGGTTCCGGGGTTAATTCACCCCTCCACTTT. It specifies CASSLQGSGVNSPLHF. J is TRBJ1-6 and V is TRBV18; maybe TRBD1 (6 bases). The CDR3 contains 16 residues. Germline V gene data show CDR1 as KGHSH and CDR2 as LQKENI. V was clipped by 4 bases and J by 6 bases, with 16 bases between them. The full variable domain, its missing parts supplied by reference TRBV18 and TRBJ1-6, is NAGVMQNPRHLVRRRGQEARLRCSPMKGHSHVYWYRQLPEEGLKFMVYLQKENIIDESGMPKERFSAEFPKEGPSILRIQQVVRGDSAAYFCASSLQGSGVNSPLHFGNGTRLTVT.

As to this clone: The same CDR3 arises from other DNA sequences in this sample as well. The chain recombines TRBV5-1 with TRBJ1-1; D ambiguous. V was shortened by 0 bases and J by 0 bases, with 9 bases between the two germline ends. This CDR3 region has 15 residues. The germline CDR1 and CDR2 sequences are SGHRS and YFSETQ. CDR3 amino acids: CASSLGTALNTEAFF. In DNA form, the CDR3 reads TGCGCCAGCAGCTTGGGGACGGCCTTGAACACTGAAGCTTTCTTT. Using reference TRBV5-1 and TRBJ1-1 for the parts outside the CDR3, the full variable domain is KAGVTQTPRYLIKTRGQQVTLSCSPISGHRSVSWYQQTPGQGLQFLFEYFSETQRNKGNFPGRFSGRQFSNSRSEMNVSTLELGDSALYLCASSLGTALNTEAFFGQGTRLTVV.

This clone was counted a single time. This sequence joins TRBV5-1 and TRBJ2-7, with 9 bases matching TRBD1. This CDR3 contains 16 residues. Unmatched junction bases numbered 6, after V lost 0 bases and J lost 2 bases. Germline CDR1 reads SGHRS; CDR2 reads YFSETQ. CDR3 DNA: TGCGCCAGCAGCTTGGACCCAAGGGACAGGGCCTACGAGCAGTACTTC. Protein sequence: CASSLDPRDRAYEQYF.

Ten or more counts support this clone. This sample includes further DNA sequences coding for the same CDR3. The chain couples TRBV28 to TRBJ1-5, with 8 positions matching TRBD1. V trimming: 5 bases; J trimming: 3 bases; junction bases outside the gene matches: 3. The length of the CDR3 is 14 residues. Germline V gene data show CDR1 as MDHEN and CDR2 as SYDVKM. The CDR3 is CASSLRGPNQPQHF. The CDR3 DNA is TGTGCCAGCAGTCTCAGGGGGCCCAATCAGCCCCAGCATTTT.